This entry lists 20 T cell receptor beta chains sequenced from one sample in a study of cytomegalovirus exposure and HLA in healthy donors. The PCR had 60 Vbeta and 13 Jbeta primers. The data were produced by immunoSEQ multiplex PCR, yet TCRdb's version contains in-frame clones alone and is incomplete. Of 250,000 to 350,000 clones in the sample, roughly 89% are singletons; the top ten hold about 2.5%. What was sequenced was PBMCs. The receptors were sampled from a woman under 30 in good health and CMV-seronegative.

V is TRBV11-2 and J is TRBJ2-7, with 7 bases identical to TRBD1. Looked up from germline, CDR1 is SGHAT and CDR2 is FQNNGV. The junction had 9 bases not matched to a gene; V was cut back by 5 bases and J by 2 bases. The CDR3 is 15 amino acids. The chain's CDR3 is CASSQTPGQPYEQYF. In DNA form, the CDR3 reads TGTGCCAGCAGCCAAACCCCGGGACAGCCCTACGAGCAGTACTTC.

Regarding this clone: The sample contains more than one DNA sequence encoding this CDR3. The chain has TRBV2 and TRBJ2-5; tentative D call: TRBD1 (5 bases). The V gene lost 7 bases and the J gene lost 4 bases, with 13 bases spanning the gap. Germline CDR1 is SNHLY and CDR2 is FYNNEI. The CDR3 has 13 amino acids. In nucleotides, the CDR3 is TGTGCCAGCACCCGAGGACAACGAGAGACCCAGTACTTC. It yields the protein CASTRGQRETQYF.

The J gene is TRBJ2-2, the V gene TRBV9, with 7 bases fitting TRBD1. Germline loops: CDR1 SGDLS, CDR2 YYNGEE. The J segment lost 1 base and the V segment lost 2 bases, leaving 5 bases of the junction unmatched. The CDR3 runs to 16 residues. CDR3 sequence reads: CASSVRGQGNTGELFF. CDR3 bases: TGTGCCAGCAGCGTTAGGGGGCAGGGGAACACCGGGGAGCTGTTTTTT.

CDR3 amino acids: CASSLGGGAYNSPLHF. DNA of the CDR3: TGCGCCAGCAGCTTGGGCGGCGGGGCCTATAATTCACCCCTCCACTTT. This chain uses TRBV5-1 with TRBJ1-6; D is unresolved. Germline CDR1 reads SGHRS; CDR2 reads YFSETQ. Trimming stripped 0 bases from V and 2 bases from J, with 9 bases between. The CDR3 has 16 residues.

The chain joins TRBV14 to TRBJ2-2; TRBD1 aligns across 8 bases. The germline V gene has CDR1 SGHDN and CDR2 FVKESK. The CDR3 runs 16 residues. V lost 1 base to trimming and J lost 4 bases; unmatched junction nucleotides: 5. In nucleotides, the CDR3 is TGTGCCAGCAGCCAAGTAGGGACAGGAACCACCGGGGAGCTGTTTTTT. Translated: CASSQVGTGTTGELFF.

The chain is built from TRBV2 and TRBJ2-3, with 7 positions matching TRBD2. The CDR3 extends over 13 amino acids. Trimming cost V 4 bases and J 5 bases; bases outside gene matches: 3. Looked up from germline, CDR1 is SNHLY and CDR2 is FYNNEI. CDR3 DNA sequence: TGTGCCAGCAGTGGGGGACTACTAGATACGCAGTATTTT. Its translation: CASSGGLLDTQYF.

The chain employs TRBV5-1 and TRBJ2-3; 9 positions match TRBD2. V shed 5 bases and J 8 bases; nucleotides not matched to a gene: 15. Germline V lookup: CDR1 SGHRS, CDR2 YFSETQ. This CDR3 spans 16 amino acids. CDR3 sequence: CASRPPLAGGTGTQYF. Written as DNA, the CDR3 is TGCGCCAGCAGGCCGCCGCTGGCGGGGGGGACGGGTACGCAGTATTTT.

V and J are TRBV30 and TRBJ1-1; 7 bases are a match to TRBD1. Germline V CDR1 and CDR2: GTSNPN, SVGIG (reference sequence). Trimming took 1 base from V and 6 from J; bases not matched to a gene: 5. This CDR3 spans 13 amino acids. CDR3 DNA sequence: TGTGCCTGGAGTGGACTTGACAGGGCTGAAGCTTTCTTT. Amino acids: CAWSGLDRAEAFF.

The gene calls are TRBV7-8 and TRBJ2-1, with 13 bases lining up with TRBD2. This CDR3 comprises 16 residues. Losses at the gene ends were 0 bases for V and 7 bases for J; bases not matched to a gene: 3. Germline lookup yields CDR1 SGHVS and CDR2 FQNEAQ. The CDR3 loop is CASSLAGLAGSNEQFF. The CDR3 bases are TGTGCCAGCAGCTTAGCGGGACTAGCGGGGTCTAATGAGCAGTTCTTC.

V usage is TRBV10-3 and J usage is TRBJ1-6; D call uncertain. V was clipped by 3 bases and J by 6 bases, with 6 bases between them. CDR3 length equals 13 residues. CDR1 is ENHRY and CDR2 is SYGVKD in the germline V gene. CDR3 in amino acids: CAISDRLNSPLHF. The CDR3 DNA reads TGTGCCATCAGTGACAGGCTTAATTCACCCCTCCACTTT.

This chain connects TRBV5-1 to TRBJ2-1; tentatively, D is TRBD2 (5 bases). Germline assignment: CDR1 SGHRS and CDR2 YFSETQ. V shed 7 bases and J shed 6 bases, with 8 bases lying between them. This CDR3 is built from 11 residues. CDR3 DNA: TGCGCCAGCCGGGGTGCCAATGAGCAGTTCTTC. Encoded protein: CASRGANEQFF.

With respect to this clone: The sample holds other DNA sequences that translate to the same CDR3. This chain connects TRBV27 to TRBJ2-3; 11 nucleotides agree with TRBD2. CDR1 MNHEY and CDR2 SMNVEV come from the germline V gene (reference sequence). J was trimmed by 14 bases and V by 6 bases; bases with no gene match: 7. This CDR3 region has 12 residues. CDR3 region: CASRQTSGGPYF. CDR3 nucleotide sequence: TGTGCCAGCAGACAAACTAGCGGGGGACCGTATTTT.

V and J are TRBV9 and TRBJ2-3; 11 bases fit TRBD2. J lost 0 bases, V lost 2 bases, and 2 bases had no gene match. This CDR3 has 16 residues. CDR1 SGDLS and CDR2 YYNGEE come from the germline V gene. CDR3 loop: CASSVASGGSTDTQYF. CDR3 DNA: TGTGCCAGCAGCGTGGCTAGCGGGGGGAGCACAGATACGCAGTATTTT.

This chain links TRBV13 with TRBJ2-7, with 7 bases that match TRBD2. The CDR3 length is 16 residues. The germline CDR1 and CDR2 sequences are PRHDT and FYEKMQ (reference sequence). V dropped 0 bases and J dropped 4; count of bases not matched to a gene: 9. DNA of the CDR3: TGTGCCAGCAGCTTAGGCGCAGGCGGGGGACTTTACGAGCAGTACTTC. Residues: CASSLGAGGGLYEQYF.

The CDR3 DNA is TGTGCCAGCAGCTCCCAGTTCCTAGCCGTAAACACCGGGGAGCTGTTTTTT. As protein: CASSSQFLAVNTGELFF. This chain connects TRBV4-2 to TRBJ2-2; D perhaps matches TRBD2 (5 bases). CDR1 is LGHNA and CDR2 is YNFKEQ in the germline V gene. This CDR3 region has 17 residues. The V end was cut by 5 bases, the J end by 2 bases, with 18 bases between.

This clone occurred a few times. This rearrangement joins TRBV18 to TRBJ2-3; tentative D call: TRBD2 (6 bases). CDR1 KGHSH and CDR2 LQKENI come from the germline V gene. The V end was cut by 4 bases, the J end by 6 bases, with 11 bases between. This CDR3 spans 13 amino acids. CDR3 residues: CASSRRREDTQYF. CDR3 DNA sequence: TGTGCCAGCTCACGCCGACGGGAGGATACGCAGTATTTT.

This chain joins TRBV7-6 and TRBJ1-3; a possible D gene is TRBD1 (6 bases). This CDR3 region has 17 residues. The V end lost 1 base, the J end lost 3 bases, and 16 bases lay between the germline ends. Germline V gene data show CDR1 as SGHVS and CDR2 as FNYEAQ. The CDR3 DNA reads TGTGCCAGCAGCTTAGGAAAACAGGGAATCGGTGGAAACACCATATATTTT. It is translated as CASSLGKQGIGGNTIYF. The full variable domain, rest sourced from reference TRBV7-6 and TRBJ1-3, is GAGVSQSPRYKVTKRGQDVALRCDPISGHVSLYWYRQALGQGPEFLTYFNYEAQQDKSGLPNDRFSAERPEGSISTLTIQRTEQRDSAMYRCASSLGKQGIGGNTIYFGEGSWLTVV.

The chain is built from TRBV7-2 and TRBJ1-1, with D unclear. The V gene's germline CDR1 is SGHTA and CDR2 FQGNSA. This CDR3 is 10 amino acids long. Deletions cut 3 bases from V and 7 bases from J, with 3 bases between. The CDR3 nucleotides read TGTGCCAGCAGCTTGAGTGAAGCTTTCTTT. Translating gives CASSLSEAFF.

V and J are TRBV18 and TRBJ2-7, with D perhaps TRBD2 (6 bases). The CDR3 contains 14 residues. The germline V gene encodes CDR1 KGHSH and CDR2 LQKENI. Trimming shortened V by 3 bases and J by 4 bases, and 13 bases separated the two germline ends. CDR3 protein: CASSPHGGRYEQYF. For the CDR3, the DNA is TGTGCCAGCTCACCCCACGGGGGAAGGTACGAGCAGTACTTC.

The chain carries TRBV5-8 and TRBJ2-2; D uncertain. The V end lost 0 bases, the J end lost 4 bases, and 4 bases lay between the germline ends. CDR1 SGHTS and CDR2 YDEGEE come from the germline V gene. The CDR3 consists of 13 residues. CDR3 in amino acids: CASSLGPTGELFF. The CDR3 DNA follows: TGTGCCAGCAGCTTGGGGCCCACCGGGGAGCTGTTTTTT.